The count of the clone carrying this T cell receptor beta chain is one. Its antigen is unknown. Germline assignment: CDR1 SEHNR and CDR2 FQNEAQ (reference sequence). The junction had 6 bases not matched to a gene; V was cut back by 2 bases and J by 2 bases. The CDR3 runs to 17 residues. This sample was taken from a study of cytomegalovirus exposure and HLA in healthy donors. Study-wide points: Among the CMV-associated chains, a few were confirmed in vitro as specific for CMV antigens. The study designated 150 to 200 TCR beta chains cytomegalovirus-associated.

While the first cohort had some 700 subjects, the donors belonged to the separate validation cohort of about 120 subjects. Produced via immunoSEQ multiplex PCR; TCRdb's table is partial and in-frame only. Of about 140,000 clones listed, approximately 84% are singletons. The receptor was derived from a woman under 40 in good health and CMV-seronegative. The chain recombines TRBV7-9 with TRBJ2-1, with 10 bases identical to TRBD1. The sample was PBMCs. The CDR3 protein is CASSLRRTGGTYNEQFF. CDR3 nucleotide sequence: TGTGCCAGCAGCTTAAGACGGACAGGGGGTACCTACAATGAGCAGTTCTTC.